These 17 T cell receptor beta chains originate from one sample sequenced in a study of PD-L1 blockade in urothelial cancer. The protocol was immunoSEQ multiplex PCR, while the TCRdb copy is restricted to in-frame clones and leaves out a portion. The data contain more than 30,000 clones, approximately 87% of them singletons. This sample comprised PBMCs, obtained around atezolizumab (anti-PD-L1) treatment. These receptors were taken from a man aged 50 to 59 with urothelial cancer.

This rearrangement joins TRBV10-3 to TRBJ2-7; TRBD2 is a possible D gene (5 bases). This CDR3 is built from 14 residues. Per the germline V gene, CDR1 is ENHRY and CDR2 is SYGVKD. The V end lost 6 bases, the J end lost 3 bases, and 15 bases lay between the germline ends. The DNA for the CDR3 is TGTGCCATCAGGGCCGGGATAGAGAACTACGAGCAGTACTTC. Its protein is CAIRAGIENYEQYF.

This clone was counted between two and nine times. The chain uses TRBV11-1 and TRBJ2-1; 9 positions match TRBD2. V lost 5 bases to trimming and J lost 6 bases; unmatched junction nucleotides: 14. Germline-derived CDR1 and CDR2 are SGHAT and FQDESV (reference sequence). This CDR3 has 17 residues. The CDR3 loop is CASSQISAGGPSNEQFF. In DNA, the CDR3 is TGTGCCAGCAGCCAAATTTCGGCGGGGGGGCCTAGCAATGAGCAGTTCTTC.

This clone occurred once. The chain employs TRBV6-5 and TRBJ2-2, with 11 bases lining up with TRBD1. Looked up from germline, CDR1 is MNHEY and CDR2 is SVGAGI. The V segment lost 7 bases and the J segment 7 bases; nucleotides outside the gene matches: 8. The CDR3 has 15 amino acids. The CDR3 bases are TGTGCCAGCACCAGTCCCGGGACAGGGGGCGGGGAGCTGTTTTTT. It specifies CASTSPGTGGGELFF.

J is TRBJ2-7 and V is TRBV30; TRBD2 might be the D (5 bases). Germline CDR1 and CDR2: GTSNPN and SVGIG (reference sequence). V gave up 0 bases and J gave up 12 bases, with 18 bases separating them. This CDR3 is built from 13 residues. In DNA form, the CDR3 reads TGTGCCTGGAGTGTACTAGACGGACCGGATCGGTACTTC. Translation gives CAWSVLDGPDRYF.

This clone has only one observation. The chain is built from TRBV10-1 and TRBJ2-1; 8 bases fit TRBD1. The CDR3 extends over 15 amino acids. Germline V CDR1 and CDR2: WNHNN, SYGVQD (reference sequence). V gave up 6 bases and J gave up 7 bases; unmatched junction bases: 11. CDR3 coding DNA: TGCGCCAGCAGGGCCGGACAGGGTACTGGGAATGAGCAGTTCTTC. Translated: CASRAGQGTGNEQFF.

J is TRBJ2-3 and V is TRBV18; 7 positions agree with TRBD1. V shed 6 bases, J shed 2 bases, and the junction held 14 bases outside the gene matches. This CDR3 is 17 amino acids long. Germline V gene lookup returns CDR1 KGHSH and CDR2 LQKENI. CDR3 loop: CASSPNRGTSTTDTQYF. The CDR3 coding sequence is TGTGCCAGCTCCCCAAACAGGGGAACTTCGACCACAGATACGCAGTATTTT.

The count of this clone is one. The chain links TRBV5-6 to TRBJ1-5; no clear D gene. The CDR3 is 15 residues long. V was pared by 0 bases and J by 6 bases, with 13 bases between. Germline assignment: CDR1 SGHDT and CDR2 YYEEEE. This chain's CDR3 is CASSLGPNPIQPQHF. The DNA of the CDR3 is TGTGCCAGCAGCTTGGGCCCTAACCCCATTCAGCCCCAGCATTTT.

V usage is TRBV9 and J usage is TRBJ1-3; D gene ambiguous. V was shortened by 3 bases and J by 5 bases, with 15 bases between the two germline ends. Germline assignment: CDR1 SGDLS and CDR2 YYNGEE. The CDR3 runs to 15 residues. CDR3 sequence: CASSGASSGRNTIYF. The CDR3 coding sequence is TGTGCCAGCAGCGGGGCAAGCAGCGGAAGAAACACCATATATTTT.

This chain links TRBV6-6 with TRBJ2-7, with 7 positions matching TRBD2. Germline-derived CDR1 and CDR2 are MNHNY and SVGAGI (reference sequence). With 0 bases clipped from V and 5 bases from J, the junction kept 7 bases outside the gene matches. This CDR3 comprises 15 residues. CDR3 sequence reads: CASSYSRTRTHEQYF. The CDR3 DNA sequence: TGTGCCAGCAGTTACTCAAGGACTAGGACCCACGAGCAGTACTTC.

J is TRBJ2-3 and V is TRBV30; a possible D gene is TRBD1 (6 bases). CDR3 length: 13 residues. Trimming shortened V by 2 bases and J by 4 bases, and 10 bases separated the two germline ends. Germline V CDR1 and CDR2: GTSNPN, SVGIG (reference sequence). DNA of the CDR3: TGTGCCTGGAGTACCCCAGGGGCAGATACGCAGTATTTT. It yields the protein CAWSTPGADTQYF.

V is TRBV7-9 and J is TRBJ2-7, with a possible D match to TRBD2 (5 bases). The germline CDR1 and CDR2 sequences are SEHNR and FQNEAQ (reference sequence). V lost 4 bases and J 2 bases, leaving 12 bases between the germline ends. The CDR3 is 14 residues long. Written as DNA, the CDR3 is TGTGCCAGCAGCTCCACTAGGCTAGCCTACGAGCAGTACTTC. Its translation: CASSSTRLAYEQYF.

The rearrangement uses TRBV7-9 and TRBJ2-3; 11 bases are a match to TRBD2. The ends lost 5 bases at V and 5 bases at J; junction bases unmatched: 9. The germline V gene encodes CDR1 SEHNR and CDR2 FQNEAQ (reference sequence). The CDR3 has 16 residues. CDR3 sequence (DNA): TGTGCCAGCAGCCCTCGACTAGCGGGGAGTGTAGATACGCAGTATTTT. Protein: CASSPRLAGSVDTQYF. Full variable domain (missing parts from reference TRBV7-9 and TRBJ2-3): DTGVSQNPRHKITKRGQNVTFRCDPISEHNRLYWYRQTLGQGPEFLTYFQNEAQLEKSRLLSDRFSAERPKGSFSTLEIQRTEQGDSAMYLCASSPRLAGSVDTQYFGPGTRLTVL.

The rearrangement links TRBV18 to TRBJ1-2, with a possible D match to TRBD1 (6 bases). The germline V gene encodes CDR1 KGHSH and CDR2 LQKENI. Deletions cut 4 bases from V and 6 bases from J, with 6 bases between. This CDR3 region has 11 residues. In nucleotides, the CDR3 is TGTGCCAGCTCACAGGGGGATGGCTACACCTTC. Translated, it gives CASSQGDGYTF. Variable domain in full (rest from reference TRBV18 and TRBJ1-2): NAGVMQNPRHLVRRRGQEARLRCSPMKGHSHVYWYRQLPEEGLKFMVYLQKENIIDESGMPKERFSAEFPKEGPSILRIQQVVRGDSAAYFCASSQGDGYTFGSGTRLTVV.

V usage is TRBV7-3 and J usage is TRBJ2-5, with TRBD1 matching over 8 bases. V dropped 2 bases and J dropped 2; count of bases not matched to a gene: 4. The CDR3 length is 15 residues. The germline V gene encodes CDR1 SGHTA and CDR2 FQGTGA. The CDR3 here is CASSLVTGAQETQYF. The CDR3 DNA follows: TGTGCCAGCAGCTTAGTGACAGGGGCACAAGAGACCCAGTACTTC.

The genes are TRBV2 and TRBJ2-7; 9 bases are shared with TRBD2. Trimming cost V 7 bases and J 0 bases; bases outside gene matches: 13. The CDR3 covers 17 residues. Germline CDR1 is SNHLY and CDR2 is FYNNEI. Here the CDR3 DNA reads TGTGCCAGCACTGGGGTAGCGGGGGCCCCCGTCTCCTACGAGCAGTACTTC. Translated: CASTGVAGAPVSYEQYF.

The chain couples TRBV10-3 to TRBJ1-5, with 9 positions matching TRBD1. Germline CDR1 ENHRY, CDR2 SYGVKD. This CDR3 is built from 14 residues. V lost 4 bases, J lost 4 bases, and 2 bases stayed unmatched. The CDR3 coding sequence is TGTGCCATCAGTGGGGACAGGGATAATCAGCCCCAGCATTTT. This translates into CAISGDRDNQPQHF.

The rearrangement links TRBV6-1 to TRBJ1-2, with D unresolved. The CDR3 covers 13 residues. Germline V gene sequence: CDR1 MNHNS, CDR2 SASEGT. V dropped 1 base and J dropped 1 base, with 4 bases sitting between them. In DNA, the CDR3 is TGTGCCAGCAGTGAAGGCAGTAACTATGGCTACACCTTC. Its translation: CASSEGSNYGYTF.